This T cell receptor (beta chain) was captured by sequencing in a study of blood T cells in healthy people across ages. This CDR3 region has 17 residues. CDR1 LGHDT and CDR2 YNNKEL come from the germline V gene (reference sequence). This clonotype has just a few counts. A second PCR of roughly 6 to 12 cycles used a sample-barcoded 5' primer and a J-beta primer mix. MiXCR, run by TCRdb on the 5' RACE reads, gives a single entry per CDR3 protein. The sample shows 750,000 to 950,000 distinct CDR3 sequences, roughly 26% of them seen only once. The same data also contributed to another study, on T cells of mothers and their children.

The sample consisted of blood. This sequence originates from a boy aged 5-17 years in good health. The chain joins TRBV3-1 to TRBJ2-5; maybe TRBD2 (5 bases). The DNA end lines up better with TRBJ2-1; the J call may be wrong. This CDR3 is CASSQPLGSIPYNEQFF. In DNA, the CDR3 is TGTGCCAGCAGCCAACCCCTAGGGAGTATCCCCTACAATGAGCAGTTCTTC.